The 18 T cell receptor beta chains below were found in one sample sequenced in a study of cytomegalovirus exposure and HLA in healthy donors. The PCR had 60 Vbeta and 13 Jbeta primers. The assay was immunoSEQ multiplex PCR, and TCRdb's table has in-frame clones only and misses some. The repertoire holds some 71,000 clones, with 70% to 80% as singletons. The sample consisted of PBMCs. The receptors were sampled from a man between 18 and 35 years old in good health and CMV-seronegative.

The rearrangement links TRBV7-2 to TRBJ1-1; 9 bases match TRBD1. The germline V gene has CDR1 SGHTA and CDR2 FQGNSA. With V trimmed by 5 bases and J by 2 bases, 3 bases remained unmatched. The CDR3 runs to 14 residues. The CDR3 nucleotides are TGTGCCAGCAGCCCAACAGGGGGCAACACTGAAGCTTTCTTT. Its protein product is CASSPTGGNTEAFF. The variable domain in full, completed from reference TRBV7-2 and TRBJ1-1, reads GAGVSQSPSNKVTEKGKDVELRCDPISGHTALYWYRQSLGQGLEFLIYFQGNSAPDKSGLPSDRFSAERTGGSVSTLTIQRTQQEDSAVYLCASSPTGGNTEAFFGQGTRLTVV.

This clone was counted a few times. The chain couples TRBV7-9 to TRBJ2-2; D not certain. The CDR3 is 15 amino acids. Germline loops: CDR1 SEHNR, CDR2 FQNEAQ (reference sequence). Trimming left V 4 bases short and J 0 bases short, with 9 bases between. The CDR3 protein is CASSSPPANTGELFF. CDR3 in DNA: TGTGCCAGCAGCTCCCCCCCCGCGAACACCGGGGAGCTGTTTTTT.

V and J are TRBV6-1 and TRBJ1-5; no definite D call. Trimming stripped 3 bases from V and 7 bases from J, with 19 bases between. The germline V gene has CDR1 MNHNS and CDR2 SASEGT. The CDR3 sequence is 16 residues long. CDR3 in DNA: TGTGCCAGCAGTGAGGGCCGGGAGCCCACCATCCAGCCCCAGCATTTT. Translated, it gives CASSEGREPTIQPQHF.

The chain combines TRBV7-9 with TRBJ2-1; TRBD1 agrees at 8 bases. The CDR3 runs 15 residues. CDR1 is SEHNR, CDR2 FQNEAQ, per germline (reference sequence). Losses at the gene ends were 2 bases for V and 5 bases for J; bases not matched to a gene: 5. The CDR3: CASSLRDRPNNEQFF. CDR3 nucleotide sequence: TGTGCCAGCAGCTTAAGGGACAGGCCAAACAATGAGCAGTTCTTC.

This clone occurred once. J is TRBJ1-2 and V is TRBV27, with 9 bases fitting TRBD1. The CDR3 has 14 residues. V was pared by 0 bases and J by 5 bases, with 1 base of the junction left unmatched. Per the germline V gene, CDR1 is MNHEY and CDR2 is SMNVEV (reference sequence). The CDR3 reads CASSLSGQGYGYTF. The CDR3 bases are TGTGCCAGCAGTTTATCGGGACAGGGTTATGGCTACACCTTC.

V is TRBV5-1 and J is TRBJ2-7; 10 bases fit TRBD1. Trimming took 3 bases from V and 3 from J; bases not matched to a gene: 12. From germline, CDR1 is SGHRS and CDR2 YFSETQ. This CDR3 has 17 amino acids. In DNA, the CDR3 is TGCGCCAGCAGCTGCCAGGAGGCCGGGACAGGGGTCTACGAGCAGTACGTC. Protein: CASSCQEAGTGVYEQYV.

This clone turned up a few times. The CDR3 bases are TGTGCCAGCAGTCCTCTATTGTCTGAAGCTTTCTTT. It specifies CASSPLLSEAFF. The chain couples TRBV6-6 to TRBJ1-1; D not certain. CDR1 MNHNY and CDR2 SVGAGI come from the germline V gene (reference sequence). Trimming left V 5 bases short and J 6 bases short, with 10 bases between. The CDR3 consists of 12 residues.

The rearrangement links TRBV5-1 to TRBJ2-7, with D possibly being TRBD2 (5 bases). Trimming removed 4 bases from V and 4 bases from J, with 9 bases in between. From germline, CDR1 is SGHRS and CDR2 YFSETQ. CDR3 size: 12 residues. The CDR3 region has the DNA TGCGCCAGCAGCCACGGGATATACGAGCAGTACTTC. Translated, it gives CASSHGIYEQYF.

V is TRBV18 and J is TRBJ2-3; 12 bases match TRBD2. V dropped 3 bases and J dropped 4; count of bases not matched to a gene: 5. CDR1 is KGHSH, CDR2 LQKENI, per germline. CDR3 length: 16 amino acids. CDR3 sequence reads: CASSPGTSGFSDTQYF. CDR3 in DNA: TGTGCCAGCTCACCCGGGACTAGCGGGTTTTCAGATACGCAGTATTTT.

V gene TRBV15 combines with J gene TRBJ1-1; D might be TRBD1 (6 bases). This CDR3 comprises 13 residues. V was shortened by 3 bases and J by 8 bases, with 13 bases between the two germline ends. Germline V CDR1 and CDR2: LNHNV, YYDKDF (reference sequence). The CDR3 DNA reads as TGTGCCACCAGCAGGATGCACAGGGCGGAAGCTTTCTTT. Protein product: CATSRMHRAEAFF. Combining the CDR3 with reference TRBV15 and TRBJ1-1 gives the whole variable domain DAMVIQNPRYQVTQFGKPVTLSCSQTLNHNVMYWYQQKSSQAPKLLFHYYDKDFNNEADTPDNFQSRRPNTSFCFLDIRSPGLGDTAMYLCATSRMHRAEAFFGQGTRLTVV.

There are a few counts of this clone. The chain joins TRBV9 to TRBJ2-1, with D possibly matching TRBD1 (6 bases). From germline, CDR1 is SGDLS and CDR2 YYNGEE. The CDR3 loop spans 18 amino acids. The V end was cut by 0 bases, the J end by 1 base, with 17 bases between. CDR3 residues: CASSVGPRQVNSYNEQFF. Written as DNA, the CDR3 is TGTGCCAGCAGCGTAGGTCCCAGACAGGTAAATTCCTACAATGAGCAGTTCTTC. The full variable domain, its missing parts supplied by reference TRBV9 and TRBJ2-1, is DSGVTQTPKHLITATGQRVTLRCSPRSGDLSVYWYQQSLDQGLQFLIQYYNGEERAKGNILERFSAQQFPDLHSELNLSSLELGDSALYFCASSVGPRQVNSYNEQFFGPGTRLTVL.

As concerns this clone: At one boundary the junction diverges from the germline segment, which might be a read error. This chain connects TRBV7-2 to TRBJ2-5; the match to TRBD2 covers 11 bases. The germline V gene encodes CDR1 SGHTA and CDR2 FQGNSA. This CDR3 comprises 15 residues. The CDR3 region is CASSLVGTSGVPVDF. In DNA form, the CDR3 reads TGTGCCAGCAGCTTAGTTGGGACTAGCGGCGTCCCGGTGGACTTC.

In its sample, this clone was seen once. The chain uses TRBV11-2 and TRBJ2-7; D ambiguous. This CDR3 is 14 amino acids long. V was clipped by 0 bases and J by 0 bases, with 6 bases between them. Germline values: CDR1 SGHAT, CDR2 FQNNGV. The CDR3 DNA reads as TGTGCCAGCAGCTTAGAGGTCAGCTCCTACGAGCAGTACTTC. Translating gives CASSLEVSSYEQYF.

This clone turned up a few times. The chain uses TRBV19 and TRBJ1-1; TRBD1 agrees at 8 bases. The CDR3 length is 16 residues. V was clipped by 5 bases and J by 2 bases; unmatched bases: 10. Germline-derived CDR1 and CDR2 are LNHDA and SQIVND (reference sequence). CDR3 region: CASSLDRGVTNTEAFF. The CDR3 bases are TGTGCCAGTAGTCTTGACAGGGGTGTAACTAACACTGAAGCTTTCTTT.

The gene calls are TRBV5-1 and TRBJ1-1; possible D gene TRBD1, 5 bases. The CDR3 is made up of 15 amino acids. Germline V gene sequence: CDR1 SGHRS, CDR2 YFSETQ. The V end lost 1 base, the J end lost 3 bases, and 13 bases lay between the germline ends. As DNA, the CDR3 is TGCGCCAGCAGCTTGTCATTCAGGGACTACACTGAAGCTTTCTTT. It translates to CASSLSFRDYTEAFF.

This chain uses TRBV11-2 with TRBJ1-4; the match to TRBD1 covers 11 bases. Germline trimming cut 3 bases from V and 8 bases from J; bases unmatched to any gene: 11. There are 17 residues in the CDR3. CDR1 is SGHAT and CDR2 is FQNNGV in the germline V gene. The CDR3 DNA reads TGTGCCAGCAGCTTCCATTCTGGGACAGGGGGACGAGAAAAACTGTTTTTT. Protein: CASSFHSGTGGREKLFF.

This clone was picked up one time. The rearrangement links TRBV30 to TRBJ2-7; a possible D gene is TRBD1 (7 bases). The CDR3 extends over 14 amino acids. Germline CDR1 is GTSNPN and CDR2 is SVGIG (reference sequence). The V end was cut by 3 bases, the J end by 5 bases, with 17 bases between. The CDR3 sequence is CAWSPDRLADEQYF. The CDR3 DNA reads TGTGCCTGGAGCCCGGACAGGTTAGCGGACGAGCAGTACTTC.

The chain links TRBV11-2 to TRBJ2-3; 10 bases line up with TRBD2. The germline gives CDR1 SGHAT, CDR2 FQNNGV. The CDR3 contains 16 residues. V lost 5 bases, J lost 4 bases, and 9 bases stayed unmatched. The CDR3 DNA is TGTGCCAGCAGCCAGAAGCGGGGGGGCCCGGCAGATACGCAGTATTTT. Its translation is CASSQKRGGPADTQYF.